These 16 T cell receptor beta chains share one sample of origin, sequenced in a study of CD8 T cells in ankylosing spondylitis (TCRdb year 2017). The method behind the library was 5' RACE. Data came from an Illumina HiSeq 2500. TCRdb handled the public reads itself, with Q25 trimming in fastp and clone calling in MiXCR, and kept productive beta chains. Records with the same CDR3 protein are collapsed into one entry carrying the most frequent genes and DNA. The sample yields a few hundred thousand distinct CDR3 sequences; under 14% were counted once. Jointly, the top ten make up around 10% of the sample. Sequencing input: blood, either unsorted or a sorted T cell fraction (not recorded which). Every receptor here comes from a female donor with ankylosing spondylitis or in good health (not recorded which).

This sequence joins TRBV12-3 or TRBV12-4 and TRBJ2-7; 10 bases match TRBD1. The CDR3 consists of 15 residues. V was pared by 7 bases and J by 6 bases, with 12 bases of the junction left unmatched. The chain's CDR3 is CASTEEGQGRTEQYF. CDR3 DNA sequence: TGTGCCAGCACCGAAGAGGGACAGGGGAGGACCGAGCAGTACTTC.

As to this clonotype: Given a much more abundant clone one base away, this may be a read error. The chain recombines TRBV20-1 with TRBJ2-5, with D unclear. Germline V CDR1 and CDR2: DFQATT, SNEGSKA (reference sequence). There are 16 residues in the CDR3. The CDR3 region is CCAPDSTTPKQETQYF. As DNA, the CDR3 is TGCTGTGCTCCCGATTCTACCACACCAAAACAAGAGACCCAGTACTTC.

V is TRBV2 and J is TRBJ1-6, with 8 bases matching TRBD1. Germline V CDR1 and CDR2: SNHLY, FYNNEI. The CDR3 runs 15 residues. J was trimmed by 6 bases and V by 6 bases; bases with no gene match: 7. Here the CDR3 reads CASRTADRGNSPLHF. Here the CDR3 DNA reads TGTGCCAGCAGGACAGCCGACAGGGGTAATTCACCCCTCCACTTT. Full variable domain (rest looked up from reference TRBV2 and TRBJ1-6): EPEVTQTPSHQVTQMGQEVILRCVPISNHLYFYWYRQILGQKVEFLVSFYNNEISEKSEIFDDQFSVERPDGSNFTLKIRSTKLEDSAMYFCASRTADRGNSPLHFGNGTRLTVT.

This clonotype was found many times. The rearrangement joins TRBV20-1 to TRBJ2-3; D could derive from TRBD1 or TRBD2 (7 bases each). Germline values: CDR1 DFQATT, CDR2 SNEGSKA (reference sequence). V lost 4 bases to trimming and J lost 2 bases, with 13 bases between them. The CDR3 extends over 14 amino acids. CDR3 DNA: TGCAGTGCTATCAGGGGGGGGACCACAGATACGCAGTATTTT. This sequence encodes CSAIRGGTTDTQYF.

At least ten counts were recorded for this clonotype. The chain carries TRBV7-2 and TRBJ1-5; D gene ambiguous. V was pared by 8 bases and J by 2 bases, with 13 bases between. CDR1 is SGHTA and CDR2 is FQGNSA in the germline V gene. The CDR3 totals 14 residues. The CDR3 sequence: CASRQRQGNQPQHF. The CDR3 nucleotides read TGTGCCAGCCGCCAGAGACAAGGCAATCAGCCCCAGCATTTT. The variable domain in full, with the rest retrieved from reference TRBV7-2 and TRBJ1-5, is GAGVSQSPSNKVTEKGKDVELRCDPISGHTALYWYRQSLGQGLEFLIYFQGNSAPDKSGLPSDRFSAERTGGSVSTLTIQRTQQEDSAVYLCASRQRQGNQPQHFGDGTRLSIL.

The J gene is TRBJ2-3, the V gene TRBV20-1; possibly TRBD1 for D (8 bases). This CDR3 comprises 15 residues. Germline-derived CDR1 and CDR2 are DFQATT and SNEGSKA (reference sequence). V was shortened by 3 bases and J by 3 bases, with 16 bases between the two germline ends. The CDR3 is CSASSTGGETDTQYF. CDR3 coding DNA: TGCAGTGCTAGTTCCACAGGGGGGGAGACAGATACGCAGTATTTT.

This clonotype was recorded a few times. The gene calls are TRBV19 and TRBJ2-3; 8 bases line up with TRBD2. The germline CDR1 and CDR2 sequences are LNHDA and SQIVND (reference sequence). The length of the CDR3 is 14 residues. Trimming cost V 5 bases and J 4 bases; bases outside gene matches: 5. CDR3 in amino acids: CASSPGLVSDTQYF. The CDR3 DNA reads TGTGCCAGTAGTCCGGGACTAGTGTCAGATACGCAGTATTTT.

The CDR3 loop reads CASSLQGQGPSTDTQYF. The CDR3 bases are TGTGCCAGCAGCTTACAGGGACAGGGGCCTAGCACAGATACGCAGTATTTT. The chain joins TRBV7-6 to TRBJ2-3; TRBD1 aligns across 10 bases. There are 17 residues in the CDR3. The junction had 5 bases not matched to a gene; V was cut back by 2 bases and J by 0 bases. CDR1 and CDR2 (germline): SGHVS, FNYEAQ.

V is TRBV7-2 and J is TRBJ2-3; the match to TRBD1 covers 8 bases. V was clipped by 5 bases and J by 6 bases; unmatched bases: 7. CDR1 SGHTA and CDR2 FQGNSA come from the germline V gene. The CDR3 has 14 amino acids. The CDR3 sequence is CASSLGTGLDTQYF. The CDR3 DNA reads TGTGCCAGCAGCCTAGGGACAGGACTGGATACGCAGTATTTT.

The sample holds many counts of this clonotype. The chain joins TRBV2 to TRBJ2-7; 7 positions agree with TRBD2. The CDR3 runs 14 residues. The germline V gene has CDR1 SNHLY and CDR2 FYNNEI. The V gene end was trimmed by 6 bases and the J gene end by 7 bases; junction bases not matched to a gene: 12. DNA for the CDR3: TGTGCCAGCAGCCCCAGCGGGGTACGGCGGGAGCAGTACTTC. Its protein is CASSPSGVRREQYF.

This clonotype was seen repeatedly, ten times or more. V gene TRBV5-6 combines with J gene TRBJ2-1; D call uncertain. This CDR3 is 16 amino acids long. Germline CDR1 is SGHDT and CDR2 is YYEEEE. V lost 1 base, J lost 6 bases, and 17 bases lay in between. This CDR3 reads CASSLYSTSAINEQFF. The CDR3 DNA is TGTGCCAGCAGCTTGTACTCGACCAGCGCGATCAATGAGCAGTTCTTC.

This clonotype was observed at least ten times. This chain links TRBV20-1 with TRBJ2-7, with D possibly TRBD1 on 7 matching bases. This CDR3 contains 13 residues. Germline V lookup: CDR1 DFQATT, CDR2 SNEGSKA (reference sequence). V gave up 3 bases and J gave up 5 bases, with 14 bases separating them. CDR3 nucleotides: TGCAGTGCTAGTGGGGAGGACAGGAACGAGCAGTACTTC. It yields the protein CSASGEDRNEQYF.

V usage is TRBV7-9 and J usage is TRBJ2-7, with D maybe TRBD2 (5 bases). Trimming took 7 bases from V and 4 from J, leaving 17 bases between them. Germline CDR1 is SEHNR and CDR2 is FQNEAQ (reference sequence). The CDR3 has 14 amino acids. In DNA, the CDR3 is TGTGCCAGCACCCCCCCTCGGGGAATTTACGAGCAGTACTTC. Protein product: CASTPPRGIYEQYF. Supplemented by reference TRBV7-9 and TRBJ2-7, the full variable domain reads DTGVSQNPRHKITKRGQNVTFRCDPISEHNRLYWYRQTLGQGPEFLTYFQNEAQLEKSRLLSDRFSAERPKGSFSTLEIQRTEQGDSAMYLCASTPPRGIYEQYFGPGTRLTVT.

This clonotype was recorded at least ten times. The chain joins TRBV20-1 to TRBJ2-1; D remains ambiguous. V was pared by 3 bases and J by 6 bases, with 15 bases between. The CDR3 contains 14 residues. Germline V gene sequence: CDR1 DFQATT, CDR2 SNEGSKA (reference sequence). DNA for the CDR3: TGCAGTGCTAGGGTGGTCCCAGGTAGCAATGAGCAGTTCTTC. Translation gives CSARVVPGSNEQFF.

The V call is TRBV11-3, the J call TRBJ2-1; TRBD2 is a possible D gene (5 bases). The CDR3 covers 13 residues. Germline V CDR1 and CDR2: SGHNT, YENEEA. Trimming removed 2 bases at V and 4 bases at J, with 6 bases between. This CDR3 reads CASSLQRYNEQFF. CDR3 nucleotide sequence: TGTGCCAGCAGCTTACAGCGGTACAATGAGCAGTTCTTC.

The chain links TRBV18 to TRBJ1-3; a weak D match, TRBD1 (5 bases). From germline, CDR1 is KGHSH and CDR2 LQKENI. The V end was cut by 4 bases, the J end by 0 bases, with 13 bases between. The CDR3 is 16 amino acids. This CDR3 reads CASSLTSDSSGNTIYF. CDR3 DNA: TGTGCCAGCTCACTAACCAGCGACAGCTCTGGAAACACCATATATTTT.